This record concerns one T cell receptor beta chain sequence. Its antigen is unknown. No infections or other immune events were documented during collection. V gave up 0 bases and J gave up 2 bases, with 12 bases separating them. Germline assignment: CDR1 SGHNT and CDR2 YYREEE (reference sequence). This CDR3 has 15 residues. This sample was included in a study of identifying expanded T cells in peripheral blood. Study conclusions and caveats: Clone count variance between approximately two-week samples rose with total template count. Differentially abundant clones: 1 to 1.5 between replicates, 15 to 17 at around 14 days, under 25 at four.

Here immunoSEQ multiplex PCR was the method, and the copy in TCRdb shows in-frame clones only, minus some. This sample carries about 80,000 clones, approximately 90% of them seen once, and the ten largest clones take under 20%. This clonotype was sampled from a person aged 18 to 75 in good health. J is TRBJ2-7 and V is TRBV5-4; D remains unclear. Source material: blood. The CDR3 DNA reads TGTGCCAGCAGCTTGGGGTCAGGTAGTACCTACGAGCAGTACTTC. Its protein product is CASSLGSGSTYEQYF.